This TCR beta chain was captured in a study of somatic mutations in cytotoxic T cells in rheumatoid arthritis. Study-level results: The CD8+ clonality of rheumatoid arthritis patients increased with age, whereas that of healthy controls did not.

The CD4+ and CD8+ fractions came from positive magnetic bead selection and were purity-checked by flow cytometry. As concerns this clone: Its target is unknown.

The CDR3 length is 15 residues. The V segment lost 1 base and the J segment 8 bases; nucleotides outside the gene matches: 7. The V gene's germline CDR1 is SGHVS and CDR2 FQNEAQ. TCRdb's table, derived via immunoSEQ multiplex PCR, lists solely in-frame clones and lacks some. The sample contains 2,600 or so clones, around 73% of which appear only once. This chain links TRBV7-8 with TRBJ2-1, with 8 positions matching TRBD2. The TCR sequence derives from a man between 65 and 85 years old with rheumatoid arthritis. The sample was CD8+ T cells sorted from blood. As DNA, the CDR3 is TGTGCCAGCAGCTTAGGGGGCGGGGGGAGTGATGAGCAGTTCTTC. It codes for CASSLGGGGSDEQFF.